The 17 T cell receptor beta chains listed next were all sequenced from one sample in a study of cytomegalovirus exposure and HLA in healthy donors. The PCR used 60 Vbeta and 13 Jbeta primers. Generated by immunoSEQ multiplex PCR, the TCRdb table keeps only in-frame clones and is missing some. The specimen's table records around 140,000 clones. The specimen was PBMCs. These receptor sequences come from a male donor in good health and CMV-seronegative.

Written as DNA, the CDR3 is TGTGCCAGCTACAGGAGTGGGAGGGCAAAGTACGAGCAGTACTTC. This sequence encodes CASYRSGRAKYEQYF. This chain connects TRBV14 to TRBJ2-5; TRBD2 matches 7 bases. The J call may not be correct, given that the DNA end is closer to TRBJ2-7. Germline CDR1 is SGHDN and CDR2 is FVKESK. This CDR3 contains 15 residues.

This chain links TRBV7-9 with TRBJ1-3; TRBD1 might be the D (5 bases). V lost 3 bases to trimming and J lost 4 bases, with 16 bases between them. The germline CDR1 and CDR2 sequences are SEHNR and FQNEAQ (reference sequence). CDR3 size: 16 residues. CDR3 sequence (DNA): TGTGCCAGCAGCTTTATTCCCCAGGGCGCGGGAAACACCATATATTTT. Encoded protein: CASSFIPQGAGNTIYF.

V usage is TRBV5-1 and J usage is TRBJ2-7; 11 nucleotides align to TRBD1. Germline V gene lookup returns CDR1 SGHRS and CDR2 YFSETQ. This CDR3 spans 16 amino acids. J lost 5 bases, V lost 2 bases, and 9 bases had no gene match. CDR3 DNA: TGCGCCAGCAGCTTCGGCTGGACAGGGGGCAGGGACGAGCAGTACTTC. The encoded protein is CASSFGWTGGRDEQYF.

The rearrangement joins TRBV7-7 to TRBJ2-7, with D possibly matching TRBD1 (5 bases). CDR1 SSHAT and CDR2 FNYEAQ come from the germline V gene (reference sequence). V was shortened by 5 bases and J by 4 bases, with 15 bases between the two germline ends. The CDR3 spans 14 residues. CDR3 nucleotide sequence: TGTGCCAGCAGCCCCCTTGGGGCCCCTTACGAGCAGTACTTC. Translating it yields CASSPLGAPYEQYF.

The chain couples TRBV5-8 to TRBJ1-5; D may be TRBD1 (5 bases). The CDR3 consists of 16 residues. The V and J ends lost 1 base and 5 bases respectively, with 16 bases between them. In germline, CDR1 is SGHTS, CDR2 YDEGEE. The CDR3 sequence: CASSLLSVGGYQPQHF. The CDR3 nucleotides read TGTGCCAGCAGCTTGTTATCGGTCGGGGGTTATCAGCCCCAGCATTTT.

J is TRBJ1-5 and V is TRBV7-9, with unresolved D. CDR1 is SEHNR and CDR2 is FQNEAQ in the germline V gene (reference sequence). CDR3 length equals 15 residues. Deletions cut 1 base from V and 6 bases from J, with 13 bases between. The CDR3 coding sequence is TGTGCCAGCAGCTTAGGAGCCGGGGTCGGTCAGCCCCAGCATTTT. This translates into CASSLGAGVGQPQHF.

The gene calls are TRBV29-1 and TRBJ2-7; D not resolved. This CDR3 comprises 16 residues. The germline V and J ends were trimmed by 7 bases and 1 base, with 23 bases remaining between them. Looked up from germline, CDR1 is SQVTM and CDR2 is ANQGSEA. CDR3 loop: CSEIKSGPAFSYEQYF. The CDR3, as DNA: TGCAGCGAAATTAAAAGTGGGCCAGCCTTTTCCTACGAGCAGTACTTC.

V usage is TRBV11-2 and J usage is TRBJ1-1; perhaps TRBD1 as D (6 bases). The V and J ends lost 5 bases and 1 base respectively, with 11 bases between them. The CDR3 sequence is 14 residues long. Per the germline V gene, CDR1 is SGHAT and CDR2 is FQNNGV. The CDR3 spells CASSIRGSNTEAFF. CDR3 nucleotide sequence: TGTGCCAGCAGCATCAGGGGCTCGAACACTGAAGCTTTCTTT.

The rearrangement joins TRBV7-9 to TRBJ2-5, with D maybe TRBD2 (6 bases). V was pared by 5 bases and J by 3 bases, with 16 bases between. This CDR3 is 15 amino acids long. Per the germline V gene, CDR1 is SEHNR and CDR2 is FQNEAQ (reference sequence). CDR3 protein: CASSLGLATKETQYF. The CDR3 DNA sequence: TGTGCCAGCAGCCTCGGCCTAGCGACTAAAGAGACCCAGTACTTC.

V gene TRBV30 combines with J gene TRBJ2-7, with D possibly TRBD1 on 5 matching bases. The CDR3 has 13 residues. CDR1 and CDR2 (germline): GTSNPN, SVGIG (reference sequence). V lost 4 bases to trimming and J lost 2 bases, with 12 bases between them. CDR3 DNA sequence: TGTGCCTGGACGGCGACAGACACCTACGAGCAGTACTTC. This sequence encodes CAWTATDTYEQYF.

The CDR3 is CASSLHHRDHEQYF. The CDR3 bases are TGTGCCAGCAGTTTGCACCACAGGGACCACGAGCAGTACTTC. The J gene is TRBJ2-7, the V gene TRBV27, with a weak D call TRBD1 (6 bases). Trimming stripped 3 bases from V and 5 bases from J, with 14 bases between. This CDR3 region has 14 residues. CDR1 and CDR2 (germline): MNHEY, SMNVEV (reference sequence).

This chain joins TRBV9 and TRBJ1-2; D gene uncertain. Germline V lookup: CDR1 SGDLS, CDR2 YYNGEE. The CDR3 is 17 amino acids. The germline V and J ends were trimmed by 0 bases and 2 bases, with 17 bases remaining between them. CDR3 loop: CASSVGGSGGRNYGYTF. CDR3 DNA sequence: TGTGCCAGCAGCGTAGGTGGAAGTGGAGGTCGGAACTATGGCTACACCTTC. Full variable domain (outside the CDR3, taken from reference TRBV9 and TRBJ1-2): DSGVTQTPKHLITATGQRVTLRCSPRSGDLSVYWYQQSLDQGLQFLIQYYNGEERAKGNILERFSAQQFPDLHSELNLSSLELGDSALYFCASSVGGSGGRNYGYTFGSGTRLTVV.

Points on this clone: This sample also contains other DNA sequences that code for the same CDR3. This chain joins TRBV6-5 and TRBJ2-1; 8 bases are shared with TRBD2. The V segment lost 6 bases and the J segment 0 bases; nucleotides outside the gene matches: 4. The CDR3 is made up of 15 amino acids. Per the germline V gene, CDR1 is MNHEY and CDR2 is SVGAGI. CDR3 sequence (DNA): TGTGCCAGCAGCCCCACTAGCGGCTCCTACAATGAGCAGTTCTTC. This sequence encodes CASSPTSGSYNEQFF.

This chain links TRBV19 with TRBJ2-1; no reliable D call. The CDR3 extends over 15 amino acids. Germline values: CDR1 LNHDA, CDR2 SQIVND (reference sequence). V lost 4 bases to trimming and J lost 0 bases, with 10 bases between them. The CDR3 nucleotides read TGTGCCAGTAGTAGAATGGCAATCTCCTACAATGAGCAGTTCTTC. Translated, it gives CASSRMAISYNEQFF.

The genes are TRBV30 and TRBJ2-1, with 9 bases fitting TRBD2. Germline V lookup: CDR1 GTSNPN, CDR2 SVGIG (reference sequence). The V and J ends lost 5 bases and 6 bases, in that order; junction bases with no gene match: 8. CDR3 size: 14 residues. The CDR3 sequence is CAWRGVAGVNEQFF. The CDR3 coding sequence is TGTGCCTGGCGAGGGGTAGCGGGGGTCAATGAGCAGTTCTTC.

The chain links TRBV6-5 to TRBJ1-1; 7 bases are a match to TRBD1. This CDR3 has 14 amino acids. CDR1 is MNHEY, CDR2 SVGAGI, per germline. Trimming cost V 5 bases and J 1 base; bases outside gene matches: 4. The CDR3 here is CASSRDRGNTEAFF. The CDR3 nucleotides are TGTGCCAGCAGTCGGGACAGAGGGAACACTGAAGCTTTCTTT.

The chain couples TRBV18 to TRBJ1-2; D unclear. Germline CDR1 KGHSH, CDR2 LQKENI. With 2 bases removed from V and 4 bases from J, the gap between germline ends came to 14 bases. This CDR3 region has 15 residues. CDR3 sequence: CASSPKGDSFYGYTF. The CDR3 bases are TGTGCCAGCTCACCAAAGGGAGATTCCTTCTATGGCTACACCTTC. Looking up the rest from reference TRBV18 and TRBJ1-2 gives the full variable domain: NAGVMQNPRHLVRRRGQEARLRCSPMKGHSHVYWYRQLPEEGLKFMVYLQKENIIDESGMPKERFSAEFPKEGPSILRIQQVVRGDSAAYFCASSPKGDSFYGYTFGSGTRLTVV.